This T cell receptor beta chain appears in the sequencing data of a study of T-cell memory formation after mild COVID-19 (dated by TCRdb to the early 2020s). About the study as a whole: TCR sequence clusters from the two donors were found to be largely donor specific. In two donors, T-cell clones that expanded and contracted after mild COVID-19 were tracked by sequencing TCRalpha and TCRbeta repertoires over time. Two young, previously healthy adult volunteers made up the cohort, one male and one female.

CDR1 and CDR2, looked up from the germline V gene, are SGHVS and FQNEAQ. V is shortened by 4 bases, J by 0 bases, and the region joining them spans 13 bases. There are 15 amino acids in the CDR3, from cysteine to phenylalanine inclusive. CDR3 DNA only is kept here, 45 bases in frame from base 1. Comments on this clonotype: Its antigen is not yet known. One base away there is no much larger clone; base qualities are not given.

The study at large found these results: Whether the second-wave clones peaking on day 37 were SARS-CoV-2 specific was not confirmed. Only two mild cases were covered in the study, and larger cohorts including severe cases with pre-infection samples were considered necessary. Clones contracting from day 15 to 85 had balanced CD4/CD8 phenotypes, while a second wave expanding from day 15 to 37 was biased towards CD4+. Contracting CD4+ clones were found mainly in CM and EM memory subsets, while CD8+ clones were enriched in EMRA. Some responding clones were detected in pre-infection memory, which suggested that pre-existing cross-reactive memory T cells had joined the SARS-CoV-2 response.

The reads were generated on an Illumina NovaSeq 6000. cDNA libraries for TCRalpha and TCRbeta were prepared by 5'RACE using constant-segment primers, with sample barcodes and unique molecular identifiers added. Trizol reagent was used to extract RNA from every sample. The libraries were amplified in two PCR steps, and the second step added a second sample barcode and Illumina TruSeq adapters. Libraries were sequenced on an Illumina NovaSeq with 2 x 150 bp paired-end reads. Per the source publication's procedure: The reads were demultiplexed and collapsed into UMI-guided consensus sequences using migec v1.2.7. Using mixcr v2.1.11, UMI consensuses were aligned to TRA and TRB V and J templates and then assembled into clonotypes. A clonotype was counted as expanded or contracted only if both edgeR and NoisET called the change significant, with noise models trained on biological replicates. edgeR calls used a false discovery rate-adjusted p below 0.01 and a log2 fold-change threshold of 1. PCA with hierarchical clustering of max-normalized trajectories of the 1000 most abundant clonotypes was used as exploratory dynamics analysis. Each responding clone was given a CD4 or CD8 phenotype based on the CD4+ and CD8+ repertoires, which had been sequenced separately. Clones were called with MiXCR by TCRdb after fastp trimmed the public reads at Q25, and only in-frame beta chains were retained. Every entry covers one CDR3 protein and lists the most common genes and DNA from its rows. TCRdb assigned the V and J calls; the authors' analysis was not used. This sample has approximately 500,000 distinct CDR3 sequences in its table, and roughly 25% of those were observed once. Jointly, the top ten make up approximately 12% of the sample.

Ficoll-Paque density gradient centrifugation was the method used to isolate PBMCs. This receptor was identified in an adult woman who had mild COVID-19 (a few samples of this study predate the infection). The sample titles of this study are shuffled in the database, so cell type and time point are left out; the donor was told from shared clones. Material for sequencing was PBMCs or a T cell subset sorted from them (not recorded which). This sequence uses TRBV7-8 and TRBJ2-7, with an unclear D gene assignment. The sequence in DNA is TGTGCCAGCAGCTCCCGTCCGGGTCTCTCCTACGAGCAGTACTTC. Translated, this gives CASSSRPGLSYEQYF.